The 14 T cell receptor beta chains below were found in one sample sequenced in a study of shared clonotypes between healthy human individuals. Profiled with immunoSEQ multiplex PCR; TCRdb holds only in-frame clones, not every one. The data show about 1.5 million clones, approximately 98% seen once. The sample consisted of naive CD4+ T cells sorted from blood. Subset here: CD45RA+ positively selected. The receptor source for this set is a man aged 30 to 39 in good health.

This chain connects TRBV7-9 to TRBJ1-3, with D hard to call. CDR1 and CDR2 from the germline V gene are SEHNR and FQNEAQ (reference sequence). The CDR3 is made up of 13 amino acids. Between the trimmed V and J ends, which lost 5 bases and 3 bases, there was a span of 8 bases. The chain's CDR3 is CASSPRSGNTIYF. DNA of the CDR3: TGTGCCAGCAGCCCCCGTAGTGGAAACACCATATATTTT.

The rearrangement uses TRBV27 and TRBJ2-1; perhaps TRBD1 as D (6 bases). Germline V gene data show CDR1 as MNHEY and CDR2 as SMNVEV (reference sequence). The germline V and J ends were trimmed by 10 bases and 0 bases, with 13 bases remaining between them. This CDR3 spans 14 amino acids. CDR3 amino acids: CATLSGVSYNEQFF. The CDR3 DNA is TGTGCCACCCTCTCAGGGGTCTCCTACAATGAGCAGTTCTTC.

The V gene is TRBV2, the J gene TRBJ2-7; 10 bases match TRBD1. The length of the CDR3 is 13 residues. Losses at the gene ends were 7 bases for V and 6 bases for J; bases not matched to a gene: 6. Germline lookup yields CDR1 SNHLY and CDR2 FYNNEI. CDR3 sequence (DNA): TGTGCCAGCAATACGGACAGGGGGTCCGAGCAGTACTTC. This gives the protein CASNTDRGSEQYF.

The chain uses TRBV27 and TRBJ2-7, with TRBD1 as a possible D gene (6 bases). Germline-derived CDR1 and CDR2 are MNHEY and SMNVEV (reference sequence). The CDR3 totals 15 residues. V was pared by 5 bases and J by 7 bases, with 21 bases between. CDR3 sequence: CASSGGAGVKGEQYF. DNA for the CDR3: TGTGCCAGCAGTGGGGGAGCAGGGGTGAAGGGGGAGCAGTACTTC.

Concerning this clone: This same CDR3 is encoded by further DNA sequences in the sample. The chain couples TRBV18 to TRBJ2-1; 7 positions match TRBD1. CDR1 and CDR2 from the germline V gene are KGHSH and LQKENI. V was clipped by 2 bases and J by 2 bases; unmatched bases: 3. The CDR3 has 15 amino acids. CDR3 sequence reads: CASSPRTGTYNEQFF. The CDR3 region has the DNA TGTGCCAGCTCACCAAGGACAGGAACCTACAATGAGCAGTTCTTC.

V and J are TRBV7-2 and TRBJ1-2; maybe TRBD1 (6 bases). V was cut by 8 bases and J by 2 bases, with 18 bases left in between. This CDR3 spans 15 amino acids. Germline assignment: CDR1 SGHTA and CDR2 FQGNSA. In DNA, the CDR3 is TGTGCCAGCGGACCTTGGACAGCATTAAACTATGGCTACACCTTC. Translation gives CASGPWTALNYGYTF.

V gene TRBV11-1 combines with J gene TRBJ1-2; TRBD1 matches at 10 bases. CDR3 length: 15 residues. CDR1 and CDR2 (germline): SGHAT, FQDESV (reference sequence). The J segment lost 13 bases and the V segment lost 5 bases, leaving 16 bases of the junction unmatched. Here the CDR3 reads CASSMKTGGALRRTF. The CDR3 nucleotides are TGTGCCAGCAGCATGAAGACAGGGGGCGCTTTACGGCGCACCTTC.

V and J are TRBV7-9 and TRBJ2-3, with 15 bases aligning to TRBD2. V was pared by 5 bases and J by 4 bases, with 4 bases of the junction left unmatched. This CDR3 has 16 amino acids. Per germline, CDR1 SEHNR and CDR2 FQNEAQ (reference sequence). The CDR3 DNA sequence: TGTGCCAGCAGCAGGGGACTAGCGGGAGGTTCAGATACGCAGTATTTT. This encodes CASSRGLAGGSDTQYF.

The chain recombines TRBV9 with TRBJ1-2; no reliable D call. V lost 0 bases, J lost 4 bases, and 7 bases lay in between. Germline CDR1 reads SGDLS; CDR2 reads YYNGEE. The CDR3 consists of 13 residues. This CDR3 is CASSVATAYGYTF. The CDR3 DNA is TGTGCCAGCAGCGTAGCGACGGCCTATGGCTACACCTTC.

CDR3 nucleotides: TGCGCCAGCAGACATGGACTGAAGGAGTGGGCCAATGAGCAGTTCTTC. Translating it yields CASRHGLKEWANEQFF. The rearrangement links TRBV5-1 to TRBJ2-1; TRBD2 might be the D (5 bases). The CDR3 length is 16 residues. Trimming pared 5 bases from V and 6 bases from J, leaving 21 bases between. Germline CDR1 and CDR2: SGHRS and YFSETQ.

This chain uses TRBV29-1 with TRBJ2-1; 8 bases line up with TRBD1. The trim removed 6 bases at V and 6 bases at J, leaving 13 bases unmatched. The CDR3 consists of 15 residues. Looked up from germline, CDR1 is SQVTM and CDR2 is ANQGSEA. CDR3 amino acids: CSVTLDRGRFNEQFF. The CDR3 nucleotides read TGCAGCGTAACCCTTGACAGGGGTAGGTTCAATGAGCAGTTCTTC.

The V and J genes are TRBV10-1 and TRBJ2-3; TRBD2 agrees at 13 bases. The junction had 4 bases not matched to a gene; V was cut back by 6 bases and J by 4 bases. This CDR3 has 15 residues. Germline assignment: CDR1 WNHNN and CDR2 SYGVQD (reference sequence). The chain's CDR3 is CASSALAGGPDTQYF. CDR3 coding DNA: TGCGCCAGCAGCGCACTAGCGGGAGGGCCAGATACGCAGTATTTT.

V gene TRBV2 combines with J gene TRBJ2-1, with TRBD2 matching 10 bases. This CDR3 spans 13 amino acids. V shed 10 bases and J 9 bases; nucleotides not matched to a gene: 9. CDR1 SNHLY and CDR2 FYNNEI come from the germline V gene. CDR3 coding DNA: TGTGCCAAAAAGCGGGAGGGCCACGTTGAGCAGTTCTTC. It encodes CAKKREGHVEQFF. The full variable domain, rest sourced from reference TRBV2 and TRBJ2-1, is EPEVTQTPSHQVTQMGQEVILRCVPISNHLYFYWYRQILGQKVEFLVSFYNNEISEKSEIFDDQFSVERPDGSNFTLKIRSTKLEDSAMYFCAKKREGHVEQFFGPGTRLTVL.

CDR3 DNA sequence: TGTGCCAGCAGTGAATCGAGGGGCCTCTCCTACGAGCAGTACTTC. Its translation is CASSESRGLSYEQYF. J is TRBJ2-7 and V is TRBV2; D is tentatively TRBD1 or TRBD2 (5 bases each). Trimming removed 2 bases from V and 0 bases from J, with 11 bases in between. This CDR3 is 15 amino acids long. The germline V gene encodes CDR1 SNHLY and CDR2 FYNNEI.